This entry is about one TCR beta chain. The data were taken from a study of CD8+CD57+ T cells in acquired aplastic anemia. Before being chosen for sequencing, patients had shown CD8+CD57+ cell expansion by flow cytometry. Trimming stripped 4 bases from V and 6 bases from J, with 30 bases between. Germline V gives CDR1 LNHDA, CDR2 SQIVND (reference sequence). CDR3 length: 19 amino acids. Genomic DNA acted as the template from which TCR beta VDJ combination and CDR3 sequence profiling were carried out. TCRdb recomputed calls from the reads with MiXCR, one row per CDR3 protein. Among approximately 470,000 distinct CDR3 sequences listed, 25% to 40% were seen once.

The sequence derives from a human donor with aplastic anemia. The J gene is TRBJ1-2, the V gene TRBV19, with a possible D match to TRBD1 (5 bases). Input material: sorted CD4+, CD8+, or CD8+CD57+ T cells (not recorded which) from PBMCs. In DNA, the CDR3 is TGTGCCAGTAGTACCCCAGGCCAAAGGGGAAGCTTAATCGGAAATGGCTACACCTTC. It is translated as CASSTPGQRGSLIGNGYTF.